This T cell receptor (beta chain) was captured by sequencing in a study of blood T cell repertoires in COVID-19. Study context: Italy, Spain and the United States were the sources of the convalescent and acute COVID-19 samples. Sources were T cells, B-cell-depleted T cells, or PBMCs; the material itself was cDNA or gDNA.

The Seattle site enrolled patients during active infection and followed them longitudinally. As originally analysed: Estimation of nucleated cell counts relied on the amplification of reference gene primers. Clones were read by immunoSEQ multiplex PCR, and TCRdb kept only the in-frame ones, dropping some. The V and J calls and clone size come from that table; D and trimming were worked out from the DNA. The sample has about 480,000 clones; 75% to 90% are singletons. Germline assignment: CDR1 SGHTA and CDR2 FQGNSA. The CDR3 is made up of 14 amino acids. V gave up 5 bases and J gave up 2 bases; unmatched junction bases: 3.

Sequenced: peripheral blood. The rearrangement uses TRBV7-2 and TRBJ2-4; 7 bases agree with TRBD2. The sequence derives from a man aged 18-30 years with COVID-19, enrolled during active disease. CDR3 coding DNA: TGTGCCAGCAGCCCCGGGGGGTCCAAAAACATTCAGTACTTC. This translates into CASSPGGSKNIQYF.